This T cell receptor (beta chain) is from a study of T cell responses to AZD1222 COVID-19 vaccine. Whole-study results and caveats: Donors in the cohort were predominantly white British and more often female, and clonal diversity was possibly underestimated. Targeting of unmutated variant regions was reportedly seen in nearly half of spike-specific TCRs.

The CDR3 spans 14 residues. V lost 0 bases and J lost 5, with 8 bases in between. The germline V gene has CDR1 MNHNY and CDR2 SVGAGI (reference sequence). TCRdb's table, derived via immunoSEQ multiplex PCR, lists solely in-frame clones and lacks some. The table lists 140,000 or so clones, around 88% of them singletons. In regard to this clone: Its antigen remains unknown.

The sample here was peripheral blood, taken on day 0 of AZD1222 vaccination. The V and J genes are TRBV6-6 and TRBJ1-5; D is unresolved. The TCR sequence derives from an adult in good health. Written as DNA, the CDR3 is TGTGCCAGCAGTTACTCTCGTGGAGATCAGCCCCAGCATTTT. Translating it yields CASSYSRGDQPQHF.